This TCR beta chain derives from a study of control samples from healthy donors and cancer patients. The assay was immunoSEQ multiplex PCR, and TCRdb's table has in-frame clones only and misses some. In the table there are tens of thousands of clones, around four fifths of which are singletons. This clone has more than one count but fewer than ten. The CDR3 is made up of 14 amino acids. Germline V gene data show CDR1 as SSHAT and CDR2 as FNYEAQ (reference sequence). With 5 bases removed from V and 3 bases from J, the gap between germline ends came to 14 bases. This TCR came from a man between 50 and 59 years old in good health. The source material was blood. The V and J genes are TRBV7-7 and TRBJ2-7, with TRBD2 as a possible D gene (6 bases). CDR3 coding DNA: TGTGCCAGCAGCCCTCGAAGTAGCGGCTACGAGCAGTACTTC. As protein: CASSPRSSGYEQYF.